The present T cell receptor (beta chain) was sequenced within a study of T cells in Graves' hyperthyroidism and ophthalmopathy. It was RNA transcripts that yielded the amplified TCR beta CDR3 regions. RT-PCR in the first round (using the HTBI primer set) targeted the TCR CDR3. TCRdb independently ran MiXCR on the multiplex PCR reads; one entry per CDR3 protein. Of around 210,000 distinct CDR3 sequences listed, roughly 17% were seen once; the top ten hold about 50%. This clonotype was recorded many times. Orbital computed tomography and thyroid ultrasound, together with serum TRAb and thyroxine and clinical symptoms, were used for diagnoses. Looked up from germline, CDR1 is SGHTA and CDR2 is FQGTGA. This CDR3 contains 14 residues. The ends were cut back, 4 bases at V and 3 bases at J, with 11 bases in the middle.

This TCR was sampled from a woman between 50 and 59 years old with Graves' hyperthyroidism. V is TRBV7-3 and J is TRBJ2-3; D perhaps matches TRBD2 (5 bases). The specimen was blood. The CDR3 DNA reads TGTGCCAGCAGCTCGGGATATAGTACAGATACGCAGTATTTT. It yields the protein CASSSGYSTDTQYF. The whole variable domain, remainder taken from reference TRBV7-3 and TRBJ2-3, is GAGVSQTPSNKVTEKGKYVELRCDPISGHTALYWYRQSLGQGPEFLIYFQGTGAADDSGLPNDRFFAVRPEGSVSTLKIQRTERGDSAVYLCASSSGYSTDTQYFGPGTRLTVL.